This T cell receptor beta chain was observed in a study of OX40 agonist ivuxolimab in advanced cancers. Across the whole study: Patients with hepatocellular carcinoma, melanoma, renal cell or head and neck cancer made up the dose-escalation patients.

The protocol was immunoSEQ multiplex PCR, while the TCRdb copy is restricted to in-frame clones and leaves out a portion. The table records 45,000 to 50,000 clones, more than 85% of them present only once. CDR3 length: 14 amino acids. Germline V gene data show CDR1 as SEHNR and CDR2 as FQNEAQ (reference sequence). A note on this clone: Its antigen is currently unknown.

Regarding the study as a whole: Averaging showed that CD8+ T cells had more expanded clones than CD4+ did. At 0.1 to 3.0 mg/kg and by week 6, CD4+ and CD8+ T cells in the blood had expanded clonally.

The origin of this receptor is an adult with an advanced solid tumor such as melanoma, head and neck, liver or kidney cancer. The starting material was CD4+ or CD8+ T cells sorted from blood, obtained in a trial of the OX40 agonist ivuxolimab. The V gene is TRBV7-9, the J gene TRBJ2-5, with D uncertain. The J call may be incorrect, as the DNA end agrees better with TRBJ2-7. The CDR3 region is CASSLGASNYEQYF. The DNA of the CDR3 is TGTGCCAGCAGCTTAGGGGCCAGCAACTACGAGCAGTACTTC.